This TCR beta chain comes out of a study of T cells in Graves' hyperthyroidism and ophthalmopathy. TCR beta CDR3 sequences were amplified from RNA transcripts. The HTBI primer set drove a first-round RT-PCR of the TCR CDR3. Via MiXCR, TCRdb re-called the multiplex PCR reads, giving one row per CDR3 protein. Of about 590,000 distinct CDR3 sequences listed, around 16% are singletons. This clonotype was detected a few times. As yet, its antigen is unknown. Findings and caveats of the study: Ophthalmopathy was separated from stable hyperthyroidism by a 13 V-J model. Ophthalmopathy, which appeared later, was predicted by the model a median about 6.8 months before onset.

Germline lookup yields CDR1 DFQATT and CDR2 SNEGSKA (reference sequence). The CDR3 is made up of 13 amino acids. Trimming removed 4 bases from V and 5 bases from J, with 15 bases in between. Each diagnosis drew on symptoms, thyroxine, TRAb, thyroid ultrasound and orbital computed tomography findings. The specimen sequenced was blood. The clonotype was recovered from a woman aged 25 to 45 with Graves' hyperthyroidism. This chain links TRBV20-1 with TRBJ2-7; D is ambiguous. In DNA, the CDR3 is TGCAGTGCTACCCGGACCCCCGGCGACGAGCAGTACTTC. Protein: CSATRTPGDEQYF.